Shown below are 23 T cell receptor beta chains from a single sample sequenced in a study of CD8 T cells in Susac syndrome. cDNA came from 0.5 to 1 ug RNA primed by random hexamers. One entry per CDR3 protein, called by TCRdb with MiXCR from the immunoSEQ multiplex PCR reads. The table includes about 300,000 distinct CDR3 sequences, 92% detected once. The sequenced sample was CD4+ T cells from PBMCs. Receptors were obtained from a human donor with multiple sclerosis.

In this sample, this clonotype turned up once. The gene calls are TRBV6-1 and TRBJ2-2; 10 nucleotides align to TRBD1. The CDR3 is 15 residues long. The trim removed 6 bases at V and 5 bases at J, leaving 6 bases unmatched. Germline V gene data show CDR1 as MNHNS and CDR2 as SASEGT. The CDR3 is CASSGGQGMTGELFF. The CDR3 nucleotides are TGTGCCAGCAGCGGGGGACAGGGGATGACCGGGGAGCTGTTTTTT.

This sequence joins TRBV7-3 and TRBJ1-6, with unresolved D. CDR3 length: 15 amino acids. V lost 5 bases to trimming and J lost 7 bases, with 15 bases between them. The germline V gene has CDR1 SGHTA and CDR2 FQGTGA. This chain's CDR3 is CASSQSQRPNSPLHF. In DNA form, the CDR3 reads TGTGCCAGCAGCCAGTCACAGAGACCCAATTCACCCCTCCACTTT.

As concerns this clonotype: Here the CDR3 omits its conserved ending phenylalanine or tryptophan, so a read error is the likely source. Here the CDR3 reads CASIGTEAFL. CDR3 DNA: TGTGCCTCCATAGGAACTGAAGCTTTCCTT. The chain uses TRBV30 and TRBJ1-1; no definite D call. V lost 7 bases and J 5 bases, leaving 8 bases between the germline ends. From germline, CDR1 is GTSNPN and CDR2 SVGIG (reference sequence). The CDR3 is 10 residues long.

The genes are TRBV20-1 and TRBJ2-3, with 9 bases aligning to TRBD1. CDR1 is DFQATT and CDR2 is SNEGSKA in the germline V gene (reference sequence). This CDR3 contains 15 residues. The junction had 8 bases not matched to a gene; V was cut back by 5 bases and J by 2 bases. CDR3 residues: CSAVPGTGNTDTQYF. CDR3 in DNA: TGCAGTGCTGTTCCCGGGACAGGGAACACAGATACGCAGTATTTT.

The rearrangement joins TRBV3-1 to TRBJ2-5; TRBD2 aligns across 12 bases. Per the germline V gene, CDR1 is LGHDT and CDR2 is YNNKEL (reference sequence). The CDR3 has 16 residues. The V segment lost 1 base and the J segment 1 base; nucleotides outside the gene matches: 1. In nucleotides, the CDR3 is TGTGCCAGCAGCCAAGGACTAGCGGGGGCCCAAGAGACCCAGTACTTC. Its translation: CASSQGLAGAQETQYF.

In nucleotides, the CDR3 is TGTGCCAGCAGCAGCCGACGTGGAAGCTATGGCTACACCTTC. It translates to CASSSRRGSYGYTF. The chain couples TRBV21-1 to TRBJ1-2. TRBV21-1 represents a pseudogene. This CDR3 has 14 amino acids.

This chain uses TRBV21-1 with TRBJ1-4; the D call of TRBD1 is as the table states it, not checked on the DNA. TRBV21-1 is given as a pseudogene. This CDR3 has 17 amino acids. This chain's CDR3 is CASSKGRFAGLDEKLFF. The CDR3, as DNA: TGTGCCAGCAGCAAAGGGCGCTTTGCGGGGCTCGATGAAAAACTGTTTTTT.

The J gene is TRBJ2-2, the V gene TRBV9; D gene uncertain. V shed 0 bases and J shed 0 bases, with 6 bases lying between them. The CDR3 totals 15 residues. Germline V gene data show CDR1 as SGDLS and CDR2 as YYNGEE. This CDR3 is CASSVAPTNTGELFF. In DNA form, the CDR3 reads TGTGCCAGCAGCGTAGCACCGACGAACACCGGGGAGCTGTTTTTT.

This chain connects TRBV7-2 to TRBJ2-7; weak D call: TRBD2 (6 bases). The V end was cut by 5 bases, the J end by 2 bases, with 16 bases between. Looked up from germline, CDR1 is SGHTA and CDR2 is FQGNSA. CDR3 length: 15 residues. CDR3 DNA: TGTGCCAGCAGCCTATTCCGCGGGGAGCCCTACGAGCAGTACTTC. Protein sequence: CASSLFRGEPYEQYF.

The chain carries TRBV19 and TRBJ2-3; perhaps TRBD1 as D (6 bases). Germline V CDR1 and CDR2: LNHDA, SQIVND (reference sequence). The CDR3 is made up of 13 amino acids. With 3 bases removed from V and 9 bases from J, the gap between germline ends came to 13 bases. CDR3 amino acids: CASSIRGSRTQYF. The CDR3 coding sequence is TGTGCCAGTAGTATCAGGGGATCGAGGACGCAGTATTTT.

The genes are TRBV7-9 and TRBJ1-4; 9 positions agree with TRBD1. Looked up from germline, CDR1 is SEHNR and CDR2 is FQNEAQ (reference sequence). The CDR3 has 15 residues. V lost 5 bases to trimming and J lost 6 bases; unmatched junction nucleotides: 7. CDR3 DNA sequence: TGTGCCAGCAGCCCTCCCCGGACAGGGGATGAAAAACTGTTTTTT. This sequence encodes CASSPPRTGDEKLFF. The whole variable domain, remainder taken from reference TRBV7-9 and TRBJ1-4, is DTGVSQNPRHKITKRGQNVTFRCDPISEHNRLYWYRQTLGQGPEFLTYFQNEAQLEKSRLLSDRFSAERPKGSFSTLEIQRTEQGDSAMYLCASSPPRTGDEKLFFGSGTQLSVL.

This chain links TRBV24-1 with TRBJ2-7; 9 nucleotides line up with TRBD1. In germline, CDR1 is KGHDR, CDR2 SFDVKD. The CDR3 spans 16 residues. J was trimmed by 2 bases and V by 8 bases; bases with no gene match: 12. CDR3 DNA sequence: TGTGCCACCACCCGGCAGGGACAGGGTGGCCCCTACGAGCAGTACTTC. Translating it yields CATTRQGQGGPYEQYF.

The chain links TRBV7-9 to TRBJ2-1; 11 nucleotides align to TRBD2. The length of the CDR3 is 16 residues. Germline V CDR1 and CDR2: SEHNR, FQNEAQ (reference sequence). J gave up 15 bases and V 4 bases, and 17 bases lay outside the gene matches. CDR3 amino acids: CASSSSSGGDPQGPFF. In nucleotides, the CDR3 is TGTGCCAGCAGCTCCAGTAGCGGGGGGGACCCTCAGGGTCCGTTCTTC.

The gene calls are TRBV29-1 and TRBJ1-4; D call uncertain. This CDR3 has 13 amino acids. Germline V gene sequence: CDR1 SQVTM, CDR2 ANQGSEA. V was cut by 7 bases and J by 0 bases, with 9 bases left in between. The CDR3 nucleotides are TGCAGCGCCACAGATGCAACTAATGAAAAACTGTTTTTT. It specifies CSATDATNEKLFF.

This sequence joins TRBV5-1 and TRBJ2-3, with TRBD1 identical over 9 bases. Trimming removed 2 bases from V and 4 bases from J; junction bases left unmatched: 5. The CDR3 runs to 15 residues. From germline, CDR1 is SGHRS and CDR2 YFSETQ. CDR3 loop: CASSFGTGIADTQYF. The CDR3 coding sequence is TGCGCCAGCAGCTTCGGGACAGGGATAGCAGATACGCAGTATTTT.

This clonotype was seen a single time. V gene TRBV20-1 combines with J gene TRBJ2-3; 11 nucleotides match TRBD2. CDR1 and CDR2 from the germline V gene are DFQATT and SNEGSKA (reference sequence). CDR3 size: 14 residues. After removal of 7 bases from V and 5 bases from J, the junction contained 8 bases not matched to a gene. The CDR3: CSGSGRAGRDTQYF. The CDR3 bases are TGCAGTGGTAGCGGGAGGGCCGGTAGAGATACGCAGTATTTT.

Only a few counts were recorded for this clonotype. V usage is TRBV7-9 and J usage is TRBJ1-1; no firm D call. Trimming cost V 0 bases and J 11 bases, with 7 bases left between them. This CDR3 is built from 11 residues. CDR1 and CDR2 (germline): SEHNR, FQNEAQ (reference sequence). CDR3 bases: TGTGCCAGCAGCTTAGCACCCATGGCTTTCTTT. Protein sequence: CASSLAPMAFF.

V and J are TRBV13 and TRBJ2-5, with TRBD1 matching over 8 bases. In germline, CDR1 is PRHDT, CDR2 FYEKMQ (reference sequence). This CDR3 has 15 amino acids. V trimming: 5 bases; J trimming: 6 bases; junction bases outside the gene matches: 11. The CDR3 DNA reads TGTGCCAGCAGCCTCGGACAGGGTGCGGGGAAGACCCAGTACTTC. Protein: CASSLGQGAGKTQYF.

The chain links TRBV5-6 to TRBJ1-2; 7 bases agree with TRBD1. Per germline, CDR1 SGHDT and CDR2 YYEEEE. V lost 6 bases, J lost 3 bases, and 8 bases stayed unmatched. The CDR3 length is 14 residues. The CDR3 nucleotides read TGTGCCAGCACCCGCGGCGACAGGGACTATGGCTACACCTTC. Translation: CASTRGDRDYGYTF.

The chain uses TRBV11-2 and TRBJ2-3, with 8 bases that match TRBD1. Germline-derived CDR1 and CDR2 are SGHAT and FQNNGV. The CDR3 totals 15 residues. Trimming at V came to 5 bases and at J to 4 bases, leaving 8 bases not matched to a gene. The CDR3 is CASSLRTGGADTQYF. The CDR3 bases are TGTGCCAGCAGCCTCAGAACAGGGGGAGCAGATACGCAGTATTTT.

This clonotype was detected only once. This chain's CDR3 is CAWSVTLAGGRVKTQYF. DNA for the CDR3: TGTGCCTGGAGTGTAACTCTAGCGGGGGGACGGGTAAAGACCCAGTACTTC. The rearrangement uses TRBV30 and TRBJ2-5, with 11 bases that match TRBD2. Trimming cost V 0 bases and J 6 bases; bases outside gene matches: 12. The germline V gene encodes CDR1 GTSNPN and CDR2 SVGIG (reference sequence). This CDR3 is 17 amino acids long.

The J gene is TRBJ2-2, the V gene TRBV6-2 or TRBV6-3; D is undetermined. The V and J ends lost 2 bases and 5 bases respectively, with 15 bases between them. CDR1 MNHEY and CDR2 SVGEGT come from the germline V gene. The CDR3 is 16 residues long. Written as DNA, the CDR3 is TGTGCCAGCAGTTACGGTAACCCCCGAGGAACCGGGGAGCTGTTTTTT. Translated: CASSYGNPRGTGELFF.

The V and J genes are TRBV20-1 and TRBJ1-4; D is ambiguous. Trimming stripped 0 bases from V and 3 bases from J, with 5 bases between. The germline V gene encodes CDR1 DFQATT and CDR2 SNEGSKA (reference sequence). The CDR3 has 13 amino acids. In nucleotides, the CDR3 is TGCAGTGCTAGAGATCTCGCTAATGAAAAACTGTTTTTT. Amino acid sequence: CSARDLANEKLFF.